Listed here are 10 T cell receptor beta chains from one sample, sequenced in a study of T cells in Graves' hyperthyroidism and ophthalmopathy. TCR beta CDR3 regions were amplified from RNA. An initial round of RT-PCR targeting the TCR CDR3 relied on the HTBI primer set. TCRdb itself ran the multiplex PCR reads through MiXCR, one entry per CDR3 protein. Of around 290,000 distinct CDR3 sequences listed, about an eighth were seen once; the top ten hold 6.5% to 10%. The sample was blood. The source is a woman in her 30s with Graves' hyperthyroidism that later progressed to Graves' ophthalmopathy.

This clonotype was seen a handful of times. The V gene is TRBV19, the J gene TRBJ1-6; D is perhaps TRBD1 (5 bases). Trimming removed 4 bases at V and 2 bases at J, with 15 bases between. The CDR3 is made up of 17 amino acids. CDR1 is LNHDA and CDR2 is SQIVND in the germline V gene (reference sequence). Here the CDR3 DNA reads TGTGCCAGTAGTAGCCAAGGGGCATTCACCTATAATTCACCCCTCCACTTT. Encoded protein: CASSSQGAFTYNSPLHF.

This clonotype showed up many times. CDR3 loop: CASSLGGPGETQYF. Here the CDR3 DNA reads TGTGCCAGCAGTTTAGGGGGACCCGGGGAGACCCAGTACTTC. The rearrangement uses TRBV12-3 or TRBV12-4 and TRBJ2-5; D possibly matches TRBD1 or TRBD2 (5 bases each). This CDR3 contains 14 residues. V dropped 1 base and J dropped 5 bases, with 11 bases sitting between them.

The chain has TRBV7-9 and TRBJ2-1; D tentatively reads TRBD1 or TRBD2 (6 bases each). The ends were cut back, 8 bases at V and 4 bases at J, with 18 bases in the middle. Germline-derived CDR1 and CDR2 are SEHNR and FQNEAQ (reference sequence). The CDR3 is made up of 15 amino acids. The CDR3 sequence: CASGPPGAWYNEQFF. The CDR3 region has the DNA TGTGCCAGCGGGCCCCCGGGGGCGTGGTACAATGAGCAGTTCTTC.

This clonotype occurred many times. The chain links TRBV28 to TRBJ2-5, with 7 bases identical to TRBD2. Germline V gives CDR1 MDHEN, CDR2 SYDVKM. J lost 5 bases, V lost 2 bases, and 5 bases had no gene match. The CDR3 is 14 residues long. CDR3 DNA sequence: TGTGCCAGCAGTTTACGGGCGGGAGTGGAGACCCAGTACTTC. Translating it yields CASSLRAGVETQYF. The full variable domain, rest sourced from reference TRBV28 and TRBJ2-5, is DVKVTQSSRYLVKRTGEKVFLECVQDMDHENMFWYRQDPGLGLRLIYFSYDVKMKEKGDIPEGYSVSREKKERFSLILESASTNQTSMYLCASSLRAGVETQYFGPGTRLLVL.

Of note for this clonotype: A much larger clone lies one base from this, so it may be a read error. The chain uses TRBV18 and TRBJ1-1; 10 bases are a match to TRBD1. The CDR3 is 14 amino acids. Germline loops: CDR1 KGHSH, CDR2 LQKENI. The V gene end was trimmed by 3 bases and the J gene end by 5 bases; junction bases not matched to a gene: 3. As DNA, the CDR3 is TGTGCCAGCTCACCGACAGGGGGCGATACTGAAGCTTTCTTT. Protein: CASSPTGGDTEAFF.

This clonotype was counted at least ten times. With a much larger clone just one base away, this may be a read error. The chain links TRBV7-2 to TRBJ2-4, with a possible D match to TRBD2 (6 bases). The CDR3 is 19 amino acids. Germline-derived CDR1 and CDR2 are SGHTA and FQGNSA. V lost 5 bases and J lost 0, with 23 bases in between. The CDR3 spells CASSPAWLASEVAKNIQYF. The CDR3 coding sequence is TGTGCCAGCAGCCCAGCTTGGTTGGCTAGCGAGGTAGCCAAAAACATTCAGTACTTC.

This clonotype appeared many times. This sequence joins TRBV20-1 and TRBJ2-5; 8 bases map to TRBD2. V lost 8 bases and J lost 3; bases outside the gene matches: 8. This CDR3 comprises 13 residues. Germline V gives CDR1 DFQATT, CDR2 SNEGSKA (reference sequence). CDR3 residues: CSPVRSGEETQYF. DNA for the CDR3: TGCAGTCCAGTCCGTAGCGGGGAAGAGACCCAGTACTTC.

The J gene is TRBJ2-3, the V gene TRBV11-2, with 12 bases that match TRBD2. CDR1 and CDR2 (germline): SGHAT, FQNNGV. Losses at the gene ends were 4 bases for V and 4 bases for J; bases not matched to a gene: 12. The CDR3 runs to 18 residues. CDR3 loop: CASSSFRLAGGPPDTQYF. In DNA form, the CDR3 reads TGTGCCAGCAGCTCCTTCCGGCTAGCGGGAGGGCCTCCAGATACGCAGTATTTT.

This chain links TRBV15 with TRBJ2-4; D unresolved. Trimming pared 4 bases from V and 0 bases from J, leaving 13 bases between. CDR3 length: 16 amino acids. Germline lookup yields CDR1 LNHNV and CDR2 YYDKDF (reference sequence). This CDR3 is CATSKTIPLAKNIQYF. CDR3 coding DNA: TGTGCCACCAGCAAGACCATTCCGCTAGCCAAAAACATTCAGTACTTC.

There are many counts of this clonotype. The chain carries TRBV7-2 and TRBJ2-7, with D perhaps TRBD2 (7 bases). V lost 8 bases to trimming and J lost 6 bases, with 17 bases between them. This CDR3 spans 13 amino acids. Germline V CDR1 and CDR2: SGHTA, FQGNSA. The chain's CDR3 is CASGWGGPGEQYF. CDR3 sequence (DNA): TGTGCCAGCGGGTGGGGGGGGCCGGGCGAGCAGTACTTC.